These 6 T cell receptor beta chains were sequenced from one sample in a study of shared clonotypes between healthy human individuals. Some clones are missing from TCRdb's copy, which holds only in-frame ones; the method was immunoSEQ multiplex PCR. The profile shows around 2.1 million clones, more than 85% of them singletons. Naive CD8 cells comprised CD45RO-negative, CCR7-positively selected cells, excluding terminally differentiated effector memory CD45RA+ cells. What was sequenced was naive CD8+ T cells from PBMCs. Receptor source: a man aged 18 to 30 in good health. Some clones in this sample may be carry-over from other donors' samples.

Concerning this clone itself: Other DNA sequences within the sample encode an identical CDR3. The chain employs TRBV10-3 and TRBJ2-7; D is ambiguous. The CDR3 length is 11 residues. Germline loops: CDR1 ENHRY, CDR2 SYGVKD. The V end lost 3 bases, the J end lost 2 bases, and 2 bases lay between the germline ends. The CDR3 protein is CAISEAYEQYF. The CDR3 DNA reads TGTGCCATCAGTGAAGCCTACGAGCAGTACTTC.

A note on this clone: This sample also contains other DNA sequences that code for the same CDR3. The chain employs TRBV5-4 and TRBJ2-1; D not certain. The CDR3 totals 12 residues. V was clipped by 0 bases and J by 6 bases, with 4 bases between them. CDR1 and CDR2 from the germline V gene are SGHNT and YYREEE (reference sequence). CDR3 sequence: CASSLGSNEQFF. The CDR3 DNA reads as TGTGCCAGCAGCTTGGGAAGCAATGAGCAGTTCTTC.

In regard to this clone: Other nucleotide sequences from this sample produce the same CDR3. J is TRBJ2-7 and V is TRBV5-1, with D tentatively TRBD1 or TRBD2 (6 bases each). V lost 3 bases and J lost 4, with 11 bases in between. Germline lookup yields CDR1 SGHRS and CDR2 YFSETQ. The CDR3 has 13 residues. CDR3 in amino acids: CASSWGAGYEQYF. In DNA, the CDR3 is TGCGCCAGCAGCTGGGGGGCTGGGTACGAGCAGTACTTC.

The table lists this clone with a few counts. The chain employs TRBV9 and TRBJ2-1; 7 bases are shared with TRBD2. V lost 3 bases and J lost 5; bases outside the gene matches: 11. Germline assignment: CDR1 SGDLS and CDR2 YYNGEE. This CDR3 spans 16 amino acids. In DNA form, the CDR3 reads TGTGCCAGCAGCGAGCAACGGGAGGCCACAAACAATGAGCAGTTCTTC. Translated, it gives CASSEQREATNNEQFF.

CDR3 nucleotide sequence: TGTGCCAGCAGTTTTTTTACGGGAGAAGGGAGCAGGGAGAATGAAGAAGGCGAGCAGTACTTC. Translated, it gives CASSFFTGEGSRENEEGEQYF. V usage is TRBV28 and J usage is TRBJ2-7; tentative D call: TRBD2 (6 bases). Looked up from germline, CDR1 is MDHEN and CDR2 is SYDVKM. The CDR3 has 21 amino acids. Trimming pared 3 bases from V and 6 bases from J, leaving 36 bases between.

This clone was observed a few times. Other nucleotide sequences from this sample produce the same CDR3. This chain connects TRBV6-5 to TRBJ1-2; D might be TRBD1 (6 bases). The CDR3 runs to 13 residues. Trimming shortened V by 0 bases and J by 7 bases, and 9 bases separated the two germline ends. CDR1 MNHEY and CDR2 SVGAGI come from the germline V gene. The CDR3 is CASSYSGGSGYTF. CDR3 sequence (DNA): TGTGCCAGCAGTTACTCAGGGGGATCTGGCTACACCTTC.